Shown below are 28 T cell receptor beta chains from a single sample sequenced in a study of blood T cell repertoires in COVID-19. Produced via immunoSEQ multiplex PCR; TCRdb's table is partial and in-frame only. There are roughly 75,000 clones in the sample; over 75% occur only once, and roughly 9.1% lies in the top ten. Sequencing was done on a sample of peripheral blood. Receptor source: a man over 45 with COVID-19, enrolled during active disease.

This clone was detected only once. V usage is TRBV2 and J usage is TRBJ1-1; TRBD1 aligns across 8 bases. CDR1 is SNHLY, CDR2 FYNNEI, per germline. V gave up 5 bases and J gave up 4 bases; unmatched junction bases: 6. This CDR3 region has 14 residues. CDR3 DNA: TGTGCCAGCAGTACCCGACAGGGGAGCACTGAAGCTTTCTTT. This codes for CASSTRQGSTEAFF.

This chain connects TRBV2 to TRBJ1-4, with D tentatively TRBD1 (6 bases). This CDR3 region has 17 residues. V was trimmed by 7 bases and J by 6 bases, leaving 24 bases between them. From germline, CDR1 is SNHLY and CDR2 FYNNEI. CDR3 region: CASKPGQGKGEDEKLFF. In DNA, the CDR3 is TGTGCCAGCAAGCCGGGGCAGGGGAAAGGGGAAGATGAAAAACTGTTTTTT. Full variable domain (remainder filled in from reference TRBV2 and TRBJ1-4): EPEVTQTPSHQVTQMGQEVILRCVPISNHLYFYWYRQILGQKVEFLVSFYNNEISEKSEIFDDQFSVERPDGSNFTLKIRSTKLEDSAMYFCASKPGQGKGEDEKLFFGSGTQLSVL.

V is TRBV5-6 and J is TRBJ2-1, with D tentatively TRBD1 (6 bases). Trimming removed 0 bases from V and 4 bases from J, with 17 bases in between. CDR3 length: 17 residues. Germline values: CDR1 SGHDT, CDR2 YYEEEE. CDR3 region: CASSLASGTPTYNEQFF. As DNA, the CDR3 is TGTGCCAGCAGCTTGGCCTCCGGGACACCAACGTACAATGAGCAGTTCTTC.

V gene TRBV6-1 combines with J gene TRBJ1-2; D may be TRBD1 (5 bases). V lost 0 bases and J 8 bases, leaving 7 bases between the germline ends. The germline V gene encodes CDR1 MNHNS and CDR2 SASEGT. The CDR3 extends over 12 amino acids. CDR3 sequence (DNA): TGTGCCAGCAGTGAAGCGCGGGGGGGCTACACCTTC. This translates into CASSEARGGYTF.

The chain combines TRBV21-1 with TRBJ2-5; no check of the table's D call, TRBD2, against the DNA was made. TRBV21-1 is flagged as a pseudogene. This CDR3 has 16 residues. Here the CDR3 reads CASSQREEGGQETQYF. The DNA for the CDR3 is TGTGCCAGCAGTCAAAGAGAGGAGGGAGGGCAAGAGACCCAGTACTTC.

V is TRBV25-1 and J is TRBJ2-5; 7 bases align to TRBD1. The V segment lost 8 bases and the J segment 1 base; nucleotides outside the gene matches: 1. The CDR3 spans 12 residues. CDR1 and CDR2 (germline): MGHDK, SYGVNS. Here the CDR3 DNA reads TGTGCCAGCGGGACAGTCCAAGAGACCCAGTACTTC. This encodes CASGTVQETQYF.

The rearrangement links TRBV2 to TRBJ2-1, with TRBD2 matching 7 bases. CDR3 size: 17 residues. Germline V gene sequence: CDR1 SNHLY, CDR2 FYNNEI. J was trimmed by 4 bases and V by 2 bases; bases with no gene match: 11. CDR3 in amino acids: CASSESQAAREYNEQFF. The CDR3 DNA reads TGTGCCAGCAGTGAATCCCAGGCCGCGCGGGAGTACAATGAGCAGTTCTTC. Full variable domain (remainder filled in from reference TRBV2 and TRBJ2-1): EPEVTQTPSHQVTQMGQEVILRCVPISNHLYFYWYRQILGQKVEFLVSFYNNEISEKSEIFDDQFSVERPDGSNFTLKIRSTKLEDSAMYFCASSESQAAREYNEQFFGPGTRLTVL.

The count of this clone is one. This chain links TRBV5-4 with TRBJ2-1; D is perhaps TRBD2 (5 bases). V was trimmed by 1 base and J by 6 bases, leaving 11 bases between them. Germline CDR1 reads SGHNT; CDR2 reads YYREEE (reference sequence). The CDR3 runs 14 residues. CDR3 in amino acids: CASSLRLARNEQFF. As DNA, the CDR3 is TGTGCCAGCAGCTTGAGGCTAGCACGCAATGAGCAGTTCTTC. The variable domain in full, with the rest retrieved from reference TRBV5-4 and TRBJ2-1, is ETGVTQSPTHLIKTRGQQVTLRCSSQSGHNTVSWYQQALGQGPQFIFQYYREEENGRGNFPPRFSGLQFPNYSSELNVNALELDDSALYLCASSLRLARNEQFFGPGTRLTVL.

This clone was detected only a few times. CDR3 sequence (DNA): TGTGCCAGCAGTTTATCGTTTCGCCTAGTCGGGAGCAACTATGGCTACACCTTC. Translation gives CASSLSFRLVGSNYGYTF. The chain joins TRBV28 to TRBJ1-2; D remains ambiguous. Per germline, CDR1 MDHEN and CDR2 SYDVKM. V lost 1 base and J lost 2, with 20 bases in between. The CDR3 totals 18 residues.

CDR3 protein: CASTSGQPLEKLFF. The CDR3 nucleotides are TGTGCCAGCACCTCCGGACAGCCTCTAGAAAAACTGTTTTTT. V usage is TRBV5-5 and J usage is TRBJ1-4; tentatively, D is TRBD1 (6 bases). CDR3 size: 14 residues. V lost 6 bases to trimming and J lost 8 bases, with 17 bases between them. Germline CDR1 and CDR2: SGHKS and YYEKEE (reference sequence).

This CDR3 is CATSPSVDTGELFF. CDR3 in DNA: TGTGCCACCAGTCCTAGCGTTGACACCGGGGAGCTGTTTTTT. The chain has TRBV24-1 and TRBJ2-2; maybe TRBD2 (6 bases). The CDR3 is 14 residues long. The germline V and J ends were trimmed by 6 bases and 3 bases, with 10 bases remaining between them. CDR1 is KGHDR, CDR2 SFDVKD, per germline.

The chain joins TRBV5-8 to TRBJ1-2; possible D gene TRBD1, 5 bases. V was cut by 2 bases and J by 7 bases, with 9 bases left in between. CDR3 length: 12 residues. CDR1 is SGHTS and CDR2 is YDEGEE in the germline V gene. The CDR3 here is CASSFDSLGYTF. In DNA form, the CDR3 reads TGTGCCAGCAGCTTTGACAGTCTTGGCTACACCTTC.

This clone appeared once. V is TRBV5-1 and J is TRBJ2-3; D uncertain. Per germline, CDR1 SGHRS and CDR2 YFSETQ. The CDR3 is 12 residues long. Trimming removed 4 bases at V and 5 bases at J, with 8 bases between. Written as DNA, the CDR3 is TGCGCCAGCAGCCCGACACTAGATACGCAGTATTTT. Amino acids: CASSPTLDTQYF.

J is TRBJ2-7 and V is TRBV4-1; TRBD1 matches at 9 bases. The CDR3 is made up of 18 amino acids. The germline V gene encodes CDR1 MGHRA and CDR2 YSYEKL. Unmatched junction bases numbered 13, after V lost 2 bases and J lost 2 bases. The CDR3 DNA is TGCGCCAGCAGCCAAATTATACGCGTGACAGGGGGTCCCTACGAGCAGTACTTC. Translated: CASSQIIRVTGGPYEQYF.

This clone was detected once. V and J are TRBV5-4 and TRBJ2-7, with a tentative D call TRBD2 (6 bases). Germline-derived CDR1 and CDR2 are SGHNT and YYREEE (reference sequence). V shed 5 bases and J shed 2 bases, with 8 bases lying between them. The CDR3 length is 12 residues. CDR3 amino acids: CASSSGAYEQYF. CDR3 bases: TGTGCCAGCAGTTCGGGAGCCTACGAGCAGTACTTC.

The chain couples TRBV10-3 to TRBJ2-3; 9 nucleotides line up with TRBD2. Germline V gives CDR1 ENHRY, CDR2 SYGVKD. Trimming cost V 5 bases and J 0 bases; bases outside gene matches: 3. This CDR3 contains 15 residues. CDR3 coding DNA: TGTGCCATCAGTCTAGCGGGGTCTAGCACAGATACGCAGTATTTT. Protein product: CAISLAGSSTDTQYF.

DNA of the CDR3: TGCGCCAGCAGTGAAGGGGCTAGCGGAGGGCCTAACACCGGGGAGCTGTTTTTT. This encodes CASSEGASGGPNTGELFF. This rearrangement joins TRBV10-1 to TRBJ2-2, with 7 nucleotides matching TRBD2. This CDR3 contains 18 residues. CDR1 WNHNN and CDR2 SYGVQD come from the germline V gene (reference sequence). The V segment lost 3 bases and the J segment 2 bases; nucleotides outside the gene matches: 12.

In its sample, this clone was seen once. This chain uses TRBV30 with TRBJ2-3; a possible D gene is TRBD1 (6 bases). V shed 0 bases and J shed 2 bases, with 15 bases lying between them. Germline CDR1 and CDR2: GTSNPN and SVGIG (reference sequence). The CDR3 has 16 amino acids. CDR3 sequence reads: CAWSVPGQQITDTQYF. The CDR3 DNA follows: TGTGCCTGGAGTGTACCGGGACAACAAATCACAGATACGCAGTATTTT.

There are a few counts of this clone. The CDR3 coding sequence is TGTGCCAGCACCTTAAGCAGGGGCACAGCCAATTCACCCCTCCACTTT. Protein sequence: CASTLSRGTANSPLHF. This chain connects TRBV28 to TRBJ1-6; D perhaps matches TRBD1 (6 bases). V shed 7 bases and J shed 7 bases, with 20 bases lying between them. Germline CDR1 MDHEN, CDR2 SYDVKM. This CDR3 contains 16 residues. The full variable domain, with the rest looked up from reference TRBV28 and TRBJ1-6, is DVKVTQSSRYLVKRTGEKVFLECVQDMDHENMFWYRQDPGLGLRLIYFSYDVKMKEKGDIPEGYSVSREKKERFSLILESASTNQTSMYLCASTLSRGTANSPLHFGNGTRLTVT.

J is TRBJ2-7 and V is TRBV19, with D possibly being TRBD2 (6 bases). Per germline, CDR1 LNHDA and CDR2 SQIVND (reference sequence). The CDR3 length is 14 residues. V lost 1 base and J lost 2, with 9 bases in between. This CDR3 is CASSIGGTTYEQYF. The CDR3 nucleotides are TGTGCCAGTAGTATAGGCGGGACCACCTACGAGCAGTACTTC.

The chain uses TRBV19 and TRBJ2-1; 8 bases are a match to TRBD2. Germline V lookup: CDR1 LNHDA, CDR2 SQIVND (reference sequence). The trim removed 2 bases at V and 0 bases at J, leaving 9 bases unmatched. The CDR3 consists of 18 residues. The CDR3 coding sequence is TGTGCCAGTAGTATAATACGGACTAGCAGTAGCTCCTACAATGAGCAGTTCTTC. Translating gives CASSIIRTSSSSYNEQFF.

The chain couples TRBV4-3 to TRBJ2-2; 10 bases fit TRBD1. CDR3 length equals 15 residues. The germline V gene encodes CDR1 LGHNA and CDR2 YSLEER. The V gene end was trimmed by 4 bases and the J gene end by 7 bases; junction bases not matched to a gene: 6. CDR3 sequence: CASSLGTGVSGELFF. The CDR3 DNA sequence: TGCGCCAGCAGCCTCGGGACAGGGGTTAGCGGGGAGCTGTTTTTT.

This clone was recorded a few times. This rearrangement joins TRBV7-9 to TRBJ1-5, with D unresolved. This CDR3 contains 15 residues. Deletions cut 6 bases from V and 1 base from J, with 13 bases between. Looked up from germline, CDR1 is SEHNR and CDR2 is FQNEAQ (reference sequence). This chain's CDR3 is CASRTVGGSNQPQHF. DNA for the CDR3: TGTGCCAGCAGGACGGTTGGAGGCAGCAATCAGCCCCAGCATTTT.

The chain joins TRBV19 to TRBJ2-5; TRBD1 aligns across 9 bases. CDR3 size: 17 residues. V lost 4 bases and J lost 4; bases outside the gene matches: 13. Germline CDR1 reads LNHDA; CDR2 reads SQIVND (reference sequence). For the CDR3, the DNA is TGTGCCAGTAGTACCCTACGCACGGGACAGGGAGGAGAGACCCAGTACTTC. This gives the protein CASSTLRTGQGGETQYF.

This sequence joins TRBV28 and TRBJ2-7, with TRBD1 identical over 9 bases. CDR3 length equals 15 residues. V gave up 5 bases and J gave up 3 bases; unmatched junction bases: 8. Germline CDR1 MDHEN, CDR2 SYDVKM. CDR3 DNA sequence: TGTGCCAGCAGTACCTGGACAGGGGTGGTCTACGAGCAGTACTTC. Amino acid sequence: CASSTWTGVVYEQYF. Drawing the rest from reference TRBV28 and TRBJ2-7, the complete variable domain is DVKVTQSSRYLVKRTGEKVFLECVQDMDHENMFWYRQDPGLGLRLIYFSYDVKMKEKGDIPEGYSVSREKKERFSLILESASTNQTSMYLCASSTWTGVVYEQYFGPGTRLTVT.

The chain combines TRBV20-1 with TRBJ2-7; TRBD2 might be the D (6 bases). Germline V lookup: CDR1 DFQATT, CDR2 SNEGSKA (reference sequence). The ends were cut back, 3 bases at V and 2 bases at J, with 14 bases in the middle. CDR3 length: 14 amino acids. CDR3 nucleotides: TGCAGTGCTAGTTCTGTCGCGGGAACCTACGAGCAGTACTTC. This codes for CSASSVAGTYEQYF.

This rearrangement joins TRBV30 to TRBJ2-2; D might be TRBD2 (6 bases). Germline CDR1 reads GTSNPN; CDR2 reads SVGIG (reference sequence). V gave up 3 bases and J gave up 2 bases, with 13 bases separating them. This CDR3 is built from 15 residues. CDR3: CAWSQGGINTGELFF. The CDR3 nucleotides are TGTGCCTGGAGCCAGGGCGGGATTAACACCGGGGAGCTGTTTTTT.

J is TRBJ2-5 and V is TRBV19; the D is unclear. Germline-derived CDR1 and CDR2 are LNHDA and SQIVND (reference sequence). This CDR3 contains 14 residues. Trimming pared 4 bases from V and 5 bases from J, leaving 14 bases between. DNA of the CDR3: TGTGCCAGTAGTACCACCAGGCTTTCGGAGACCCAGTACTTC. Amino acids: CASSTTRLSETQYF.